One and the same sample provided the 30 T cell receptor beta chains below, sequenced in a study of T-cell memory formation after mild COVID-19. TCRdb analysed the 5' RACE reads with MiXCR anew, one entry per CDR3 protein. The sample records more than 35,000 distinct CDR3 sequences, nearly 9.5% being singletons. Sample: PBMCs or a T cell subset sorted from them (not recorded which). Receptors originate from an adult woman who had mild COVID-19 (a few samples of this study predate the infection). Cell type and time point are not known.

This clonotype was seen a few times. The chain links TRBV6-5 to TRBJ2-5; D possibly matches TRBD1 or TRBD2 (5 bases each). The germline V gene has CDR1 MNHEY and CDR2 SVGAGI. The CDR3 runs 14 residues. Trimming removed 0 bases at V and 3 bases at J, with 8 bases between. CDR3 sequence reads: CASSYSGPKETQYF. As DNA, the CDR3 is TGTGCCAGCAGTTACTCGGGACCCAAAGAGACCCAGTACTTC.

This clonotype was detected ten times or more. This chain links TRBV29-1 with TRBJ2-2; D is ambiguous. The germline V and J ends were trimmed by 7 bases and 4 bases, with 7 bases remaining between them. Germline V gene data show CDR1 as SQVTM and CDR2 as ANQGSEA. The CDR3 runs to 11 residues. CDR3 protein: CSGRVTGELFF. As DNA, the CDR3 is TGCAGCGGAAGAGTCACCGGGGAGCTGTTTTTT.

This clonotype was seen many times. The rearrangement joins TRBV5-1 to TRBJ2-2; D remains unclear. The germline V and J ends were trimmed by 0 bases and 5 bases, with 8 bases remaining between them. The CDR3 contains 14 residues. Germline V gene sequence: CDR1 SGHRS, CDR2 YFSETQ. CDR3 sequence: CASSLALGTGELFF. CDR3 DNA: TGCGCCAGCAGCTTGGCCCTTGGGACCGGGGAGCTGTTTTTT.

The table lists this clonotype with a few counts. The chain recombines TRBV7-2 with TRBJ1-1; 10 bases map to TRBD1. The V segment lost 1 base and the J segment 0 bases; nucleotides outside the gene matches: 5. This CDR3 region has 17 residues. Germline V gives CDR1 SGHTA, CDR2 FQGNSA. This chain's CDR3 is CASSLGWDRGMNTEAFF. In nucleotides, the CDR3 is TGTGCCAGCAGCTTAGGGTGGGACAGGGGCATGAACACTGAAGCTTTCTTT.

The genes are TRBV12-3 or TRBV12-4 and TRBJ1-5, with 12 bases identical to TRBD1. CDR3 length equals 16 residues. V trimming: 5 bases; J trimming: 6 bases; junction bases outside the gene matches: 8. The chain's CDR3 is CASSSRDRGQGQPQHF. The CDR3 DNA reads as TGTGCCAGCAGTAGCCGGGACAGGGGGCAGGGTCAGCCCCAGCATTTT.

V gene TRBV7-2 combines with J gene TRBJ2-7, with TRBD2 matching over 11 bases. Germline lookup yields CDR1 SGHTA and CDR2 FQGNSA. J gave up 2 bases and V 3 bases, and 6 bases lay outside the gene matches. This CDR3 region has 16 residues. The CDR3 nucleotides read TGTGCCAGCAGCTTGTCTAGCGGGAGGATGCCCTACGAGCAGTACTTC. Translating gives CASSLSSGRMPYEQYF.

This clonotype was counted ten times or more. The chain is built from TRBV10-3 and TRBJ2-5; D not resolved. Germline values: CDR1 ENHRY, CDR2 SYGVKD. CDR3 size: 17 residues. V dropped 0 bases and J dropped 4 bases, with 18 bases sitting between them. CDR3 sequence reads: CAISESTNTRLGETQYF. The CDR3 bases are TGTGCCATCAGTGAGTCAACTAACACGAGACTTGGAGAGACCCAGTACTTC.

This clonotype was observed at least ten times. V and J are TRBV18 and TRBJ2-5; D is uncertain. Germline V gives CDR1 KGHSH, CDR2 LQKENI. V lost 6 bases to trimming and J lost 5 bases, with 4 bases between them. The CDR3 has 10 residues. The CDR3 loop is CASSAETQYF. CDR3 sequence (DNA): TGTGCCAGCTCCGCCGAGACCCAGTACTTC.

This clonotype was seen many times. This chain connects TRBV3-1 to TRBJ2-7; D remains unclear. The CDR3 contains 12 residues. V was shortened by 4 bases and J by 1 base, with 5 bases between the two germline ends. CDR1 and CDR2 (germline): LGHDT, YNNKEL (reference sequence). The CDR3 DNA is TGTGCCAGCAGCCGCTGGTCCTACGAGCAGTACTTC. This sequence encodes CASSRWSYEQYF.

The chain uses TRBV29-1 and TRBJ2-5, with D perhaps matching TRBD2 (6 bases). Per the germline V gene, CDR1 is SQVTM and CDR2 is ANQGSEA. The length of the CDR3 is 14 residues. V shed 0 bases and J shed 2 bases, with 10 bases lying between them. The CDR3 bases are TGCAGCGTTGAAGACAGAGGACTACAAGAGACCCAGTACTTC. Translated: CSVEDRGLQETQYF.

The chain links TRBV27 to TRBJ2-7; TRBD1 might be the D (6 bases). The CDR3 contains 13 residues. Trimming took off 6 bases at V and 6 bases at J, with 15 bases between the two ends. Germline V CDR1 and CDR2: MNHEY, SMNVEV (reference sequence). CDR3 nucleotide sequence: TGTGCCAGCAGCTCCTATCAGGGGCGCGAGCAGTACTTC. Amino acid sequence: CASSSYQGREQYF.

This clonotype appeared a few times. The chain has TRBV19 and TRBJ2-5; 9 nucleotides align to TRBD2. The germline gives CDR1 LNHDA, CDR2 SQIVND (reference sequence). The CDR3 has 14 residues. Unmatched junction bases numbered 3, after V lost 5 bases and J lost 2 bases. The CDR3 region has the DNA TGTGCCAGTAGTGGCGGGAGGGGTCAAGAGACCCAGTACTTC. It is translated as CASSGGRGQETQYF.

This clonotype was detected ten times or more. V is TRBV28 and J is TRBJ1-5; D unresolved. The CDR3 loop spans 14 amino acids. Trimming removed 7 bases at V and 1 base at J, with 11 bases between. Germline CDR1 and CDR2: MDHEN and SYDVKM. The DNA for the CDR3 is TGTGCCAGCAAAAAGGCGGGGAGCAATCAGCCCCAGCATTTT. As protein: CASKKAGSNQPQHF.

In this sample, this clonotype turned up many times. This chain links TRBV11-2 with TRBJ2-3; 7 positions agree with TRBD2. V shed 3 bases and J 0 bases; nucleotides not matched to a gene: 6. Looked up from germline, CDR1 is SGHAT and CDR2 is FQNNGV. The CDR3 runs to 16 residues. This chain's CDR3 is CASSLGGTPSTDTQYF. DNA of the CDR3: TGTGCCAGCAGCTTGGGGGGGACCCCTAGCACAGATACGCAGTATTTT.

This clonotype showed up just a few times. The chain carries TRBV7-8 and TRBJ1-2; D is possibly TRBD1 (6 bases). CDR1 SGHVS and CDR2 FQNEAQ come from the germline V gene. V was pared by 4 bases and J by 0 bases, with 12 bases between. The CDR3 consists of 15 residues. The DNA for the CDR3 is TGTGCCAGCAGCTCTACAGGGATGCCTAACTATGGCTACACCTTC. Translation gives CASSSTGMPNYGYTF.

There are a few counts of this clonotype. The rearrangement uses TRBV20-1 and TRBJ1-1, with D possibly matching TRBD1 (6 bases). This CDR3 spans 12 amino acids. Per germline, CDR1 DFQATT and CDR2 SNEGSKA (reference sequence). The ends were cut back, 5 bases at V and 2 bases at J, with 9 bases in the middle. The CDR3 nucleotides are TGCAGTGCTTTCAGGGGTAACACTGAAGCTTTCTTT. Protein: CSAFRGNTEAFF.

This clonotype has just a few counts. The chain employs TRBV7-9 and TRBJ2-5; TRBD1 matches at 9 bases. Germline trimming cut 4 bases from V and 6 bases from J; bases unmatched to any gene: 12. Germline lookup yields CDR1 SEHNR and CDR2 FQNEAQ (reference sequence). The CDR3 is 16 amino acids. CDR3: CASSSTVPGQGQTQYF. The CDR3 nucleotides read TGTGCCAGCAGCTCGACCGTACCGGGACAGGGCCAGACCCAGTACTTC.

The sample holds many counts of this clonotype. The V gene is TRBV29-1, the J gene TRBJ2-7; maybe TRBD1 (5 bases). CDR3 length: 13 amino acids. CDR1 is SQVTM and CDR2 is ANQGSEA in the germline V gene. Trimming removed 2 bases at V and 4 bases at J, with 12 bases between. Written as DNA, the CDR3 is TGCAGCGTTGAACCGCCAGGGCAGTACGAGCAGTACTTC. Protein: CSVEPPGQYEQYF.

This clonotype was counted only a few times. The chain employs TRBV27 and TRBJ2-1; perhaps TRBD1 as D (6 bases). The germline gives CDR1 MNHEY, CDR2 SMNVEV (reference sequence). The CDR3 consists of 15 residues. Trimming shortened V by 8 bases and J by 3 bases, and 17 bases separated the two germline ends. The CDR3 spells CASPPSEQGYNEQFF. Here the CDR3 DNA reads TGTGCCAGCCCGCCTTCGGAACAGGGCTACAATGAGCAGTTCTTC.

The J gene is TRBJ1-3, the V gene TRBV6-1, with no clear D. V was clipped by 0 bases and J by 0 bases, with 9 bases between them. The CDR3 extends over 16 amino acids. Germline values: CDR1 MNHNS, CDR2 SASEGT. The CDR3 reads CASSEALALSGNTIYF. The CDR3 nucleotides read TGTGCCAGCAGTGAAGCCTTGGCCCTCTCTGGAAACACCATATATTTT.

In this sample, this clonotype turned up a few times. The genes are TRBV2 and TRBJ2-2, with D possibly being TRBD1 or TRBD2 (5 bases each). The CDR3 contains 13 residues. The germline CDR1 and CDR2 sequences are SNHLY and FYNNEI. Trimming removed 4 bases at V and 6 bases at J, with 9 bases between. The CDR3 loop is CASSVGTAGELFF. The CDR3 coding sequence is TGTGCCAGCAGTGTGGGGACGGCCGGGGAGCTGTTTTTT.

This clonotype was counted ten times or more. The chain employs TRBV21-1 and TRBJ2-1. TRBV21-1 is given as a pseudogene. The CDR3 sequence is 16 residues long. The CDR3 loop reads CASSICLAGVPNEQFF. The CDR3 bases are TGTGCCAGCAGCATATGTCTTGCGGGAGTTCCCAATGAGCAGTTCTTC.

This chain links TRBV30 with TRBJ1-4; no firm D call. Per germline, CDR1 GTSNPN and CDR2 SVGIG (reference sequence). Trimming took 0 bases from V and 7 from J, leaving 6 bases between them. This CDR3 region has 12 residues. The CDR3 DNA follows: TGTGCCTGGAGTGTAAGTGGTGAAAAACTGTTTTTT. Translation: CAWSVSGEKLFF.

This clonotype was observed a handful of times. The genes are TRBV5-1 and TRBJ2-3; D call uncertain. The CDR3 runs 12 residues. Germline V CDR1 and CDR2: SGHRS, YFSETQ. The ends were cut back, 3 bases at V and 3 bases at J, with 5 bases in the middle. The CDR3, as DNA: TGCGCCAGCAGCTACGCAACAGATACGCAGTATTTT. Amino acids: CASSYATDTQYF.

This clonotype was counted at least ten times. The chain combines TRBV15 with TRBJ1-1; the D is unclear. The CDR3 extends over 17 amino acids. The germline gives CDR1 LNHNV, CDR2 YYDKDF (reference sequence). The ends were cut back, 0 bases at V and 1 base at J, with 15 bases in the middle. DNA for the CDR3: TGTGCCACCAGCAGAGATAGCTTCCCGGCGAGGAACACTGAAGCTTTCTTT. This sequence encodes CATSRDSFPARNTEAFF.

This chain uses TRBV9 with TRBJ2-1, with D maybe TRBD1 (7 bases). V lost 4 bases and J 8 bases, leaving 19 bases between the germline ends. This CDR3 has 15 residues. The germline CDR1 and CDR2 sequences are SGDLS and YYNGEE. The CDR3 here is CASSPQGQGGYEQFF. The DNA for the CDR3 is TGTGCCAGCAGCCCTCAGGGGCAGGGGGGCTATGAGCAGTTCTTC. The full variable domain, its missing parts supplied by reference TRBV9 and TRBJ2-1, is DSGVTQTPKHLITATGQRVTLRCSPRSGDLSVYWYQQSLDQGLQFLIQYYNGEERAKGNILERFSAQQFPDLHSELNLSSLELGDSALYFCASSPQGQGGYEQFFGPGTRLTVL.

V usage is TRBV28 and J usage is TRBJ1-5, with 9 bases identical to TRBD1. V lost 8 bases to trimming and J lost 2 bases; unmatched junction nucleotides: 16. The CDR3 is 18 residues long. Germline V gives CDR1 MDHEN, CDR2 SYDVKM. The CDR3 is CASELQGALMGRNQPQHF. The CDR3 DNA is TGTGCCAGCGAACTACAGGGGGCTTTGATGGGGCGCAATCAGCCCCAGCATTTT.

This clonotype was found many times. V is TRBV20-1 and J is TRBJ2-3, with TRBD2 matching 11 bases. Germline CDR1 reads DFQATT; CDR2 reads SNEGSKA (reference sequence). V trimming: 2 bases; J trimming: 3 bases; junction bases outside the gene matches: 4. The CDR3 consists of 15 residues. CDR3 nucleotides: TGCAGTGCTAGACCCACTAGCGGGAGAACAGATACGCAGTATTTT. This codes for CSARPTSGRTDTQYF.

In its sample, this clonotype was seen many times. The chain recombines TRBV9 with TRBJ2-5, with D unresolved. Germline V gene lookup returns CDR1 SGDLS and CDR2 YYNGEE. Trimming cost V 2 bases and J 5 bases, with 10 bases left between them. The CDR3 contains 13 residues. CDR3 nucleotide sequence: TGTGCCAGCAGCGTTACGACTCGGGAGACCCAGTACTTC. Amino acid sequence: CASSVTTRETQYF.

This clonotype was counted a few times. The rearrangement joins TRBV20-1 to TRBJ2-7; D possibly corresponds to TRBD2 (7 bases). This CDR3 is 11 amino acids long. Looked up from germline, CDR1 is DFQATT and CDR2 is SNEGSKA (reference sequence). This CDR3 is CRAGGPYEQYF. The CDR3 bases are TGCAGGGCCGGGGGGCCCTACGAGCAGTACTTC.